The clone carrying this T cell receptor (beta chain) has more than one count but fewer than ten. V was clipped by 5 bases and J by 0 bases, with 20 bases between them. CDR3 length: 17 amino acids. CDR1 and CDR2 from the germline V gene are GTSNPN and SVGIG (reference sequence). This record belongs to a study of blood T cell repertoires in COVID-19. In the study overall: Acute and convalescent COVID-19 samples came from the United States, Italy and Spain. In each case, the material was cDNA or gDNA derived from T cells, B-cell-depleted T cells, or PBMCs.

In the original processing: From reference gene primer amplification, estimates of nucleated cell counts were derived. Clones were sequenced by immunoSEQ multiplex PCR, and TCRdb holds only the in-frame ones, with some missing. V and J calls and clone size are as listed in that table; D and trimming were resolved from the DNA. The top ten clones hold under 11% of a sample with a few hundred thousand clones, 80% to 90% of them seen once. Sequences were obtained from peripheral blood. This chain joins TRBV30 and TRBJ1-3; TRBD1 is a possible D gene (6 bases). This TCR was recovered from a woman of 80 years or more with acute or convalescent COVID-19. CDR3: CAWSTGQSLHSGNTIYF. CDR3 in DNA: TGTGCCTGGTCGACAGGCCAATCTTTGCACTCTGGAAACACCATATATTTT.